This T cell receptor beta chain was sequenced in a study of long-term antiretroviral therapy in people with HIV (dated by TCRdb to 2021 to 2024). Regarding the research as a whole: The earliest samples were collected approximately a decade before the 2015 WHO recommendation for immediate ART, a period when ART was typically delayed until CD4 counts fell. This retrospective serial study examined whether starting ART and sustained HIV suppression were associated with changes in the composition and diversity of the TRB repertoire in peripheral blood. The cohort contributed about 180 cryopreserved PBMC samples from a few dozen adults with confirmed HIV infection, collected serially over a mean of around six years (range 1-12). Among the approximately 30 participants with HIV, about a dozen were female. No cross-contamination during QIAcube processing turned up in test extractions that ran a monoclonal T-cell line alongside about 35 polyclonal samples. The investigation overall reported the following: CDR3 length ranges in HIV repertoires were narrower than in controls, and network structure suggested an antigen-experienced repertoire with only a slight naive shift after ART. No data were available on ART adherence, viral resistance or therapy changes, limiting inferences about post-ART repertoire changes. The repertoire was dominated across all time points by expanded TRB clones identified before ART initiation, although this dominance was seen to fluctuate and to decrease in many PLHIV after ART. The samples span the years 2004 to 2017, and the ART regimens used at that time may not be as effective as current regimens. Because pre-ART samples had limited cell numbers, profiling was done on unsorted PBMC rather than on sorted CD4+ and CD8+ T cells. Starting ART was linked to a significant rise in TRB diversity, yet even after long-term ART the diversity remained significantly lower than in transplant donor controls. Because PBMC availability was limited, only the TCR beta chain was sequenced, with no alpha chain pairing.

This clone was seen a few times. Its antigen remains unidentified. One junction end does not reproduce the germline sequence, and a read error may be involved. Participants were included only if at least one PBMC sample before ART initiation and at least two post-ART samples were available. Every participant with HIV received treatment in the United States of America. Before DNA extraction, cryopreserved samples of about 0.95-11 million PBMC were thawed and then washed. At the time of the earliest PBMC sample for each participant with HIV, ages ranged from 23 to 54 years. PBMC samples were contributed by each participant from 1-4 timepoints before ART initiation and 2-8 timepoints after ART initiation, with a median of 7 samples. Serial HIV viral load, CD4+ T-cell count, ART history and demographic data were obtained for every participant. Using a Qiagen kit on a QIAcube, genomic DNA was extracted from unsorted PBMC, with samples processed in batches of 12.

The immunoSEQ hsTCRB v3.0 assay was used at survey level resolution to sequence the TRB variable region. A depth of roughly 35,000-55,000 T-cell genomes per sample was targeted for TRB sequencing. An Illumina MiSeq with a v3 150-cycle kit was used to sequence the pooled TRB libraries. For the original study's pipeline: Analysis of repertoires was carried out in R inside a reproducible Nextflow workflow spanning QC, data transformation and analysis. LymphoSeq2, an R package for exploring AIRR-Seq data, was used to implement the custom analyses. A handful of samples yielding fewer than 5000 total TRB sequences were excluded, leaving more than 150 analyzed HIV repertoires. Of the 188 retained HIV repertoires, over 55 were collected before and roughly 130 after ART initiation. Each repertoire was downsampled to 5000 TRB nucleotide sequences, and summary statistics were averaged across 100 downsampling iterations. Only TRB sequences with CDR3 regions of at least seven amino acids were retained for analysis. Diversity was assessed using a clonality score derived from Shannon entropy and using the Gini coefficient. In the repertoire networks, any two of the top 5000 CDR3 amino acid sequences were linked whenever the two sequences differed by an edit distance of one. GLIPH2 predicted antigen specificity groups and MHC restriction for TRB CDR3 amino acid sequences. Known CMV, EBV, HIV or tissue antigen associations were flagged by matching CDR3 amino acid sequences against VDJdb and McPAS-TCR. Pre-ART, post-ART and control groups were compared with Wilcoxon signed-rank tests and Holm-Bonferroni correction. Not all clones reach the TCRdb copy of this immuneACCESS table, which keeps in-frame sequences only. Checked studies attribute under half of the gap to unresolved V genes and leave the rest unexplained. From that table come the V and J calls and clone size; the DNA was used to work out D and trimming. Counted in this sample were under 30,000 clones; around 77% of them appeared once. The ten most abundant clones make up over 8.5% of the sample.

There are 8 amino acids in the CDR3, from cysteine to phenylalanine inclusive. Of the read, only the CDR3 DNA is kept; its 24 bases are in frame from base 1. CDR1 and CDR2, per the germline V gene, are SGHNT and YENEEA. The chain employs TRBV11-3 and TRBJ2-7; a confident D gene designation cannot be given. This receptor was obtained from a man younger than 40 with HIV. The sequences come from unsorted PBMCs, collected 2.1 years after starting antiretroviral therapy. The CDR3 has the sequence CASSFLVF. The DNA sequence is given as TGTGCCAGCAGCTTTCTTGTCTTC.